This is a list of T cell receptor beta chains from one sample in a study of CD8+ T cells in alopecia areata. This table comes from immunoSEQ multiplex PCR, and its TCRdb copy is limited to in-frame clones, with some not included. The sample yields 75,000 to 80,000 clones, roughly 70% seen once. Sequenced here: CD8+ T cells sorted from blood, sampled at week 24, from a patient treated with tofacitinib. The receptors originated from a human donor with alopecia areata. Each CDR3 is given with its conserved first and last residue. D genes are given only for firm matches. Rows give clone size only sometimes, using once, few, many, or a class for an expanded clone.

CDR3aa,CDR3nt,abundance,j_gene,d_gene,v_gene
CASSLGQTGANVLTF,TGTGCCAGCAGCTTGGGACAGACTGGGGCCAACGTCCTGACTTTC,.,TRBJ2-6,TRBD1,TRBV7-9
CAISEKTGEAFF,TGTGCCATCAGTGAGAAGACAGGAGAAGCTTTCTTT,.,TRBJ1-1,.,TRBV10-3
CASSSSGGYEQYF,TGTGCCAGCAGCTCGAGCGGTGGGTACGAGCAGTACTTC,once,TRBJ2-7,.,TRBV7-3
CASSLAQVGTLYF,TGTGCCAGCAGCTTAGCGCAGGTCGGGACTCTATATTTT,few,TRBJ1-3,.,TRBV7-9
CASSSPGGEQFF,TGTGCCAGCAGCTCCCCGGGGGGTGAGCAGTTCTTC,.,TRBJ2-1,TRBD2,TRBV7-2
CSVDEGNEQFF,TGCAGCGTTGACGAAGGGAATGAGCAGTTCTTC,.,TRBJ2-1,.,TRBV29-1
CASSQVPSGLVSGTYEQYF,TGCGCCAGCAGCCAAGTCCCTTCAGGGTTAGTTAGCGGGACCTACGAGCAGTACTTC,.,TRBJ2-7,TRBD2,TRBV4-1
CASSLPGSPYEQYF,TGCGCCAGCAGCTTACCGGGTTCCCCCTACGAGCAGTACTTC,few,TRBJ2-7,.,TRBV5-1
CASSQTVGRGHEQFF,TGTGCCAGCAGCCAGACGGTGGGCAGGGGTCATGAGCAGTTCTTC,.,TRBJ2-1,.,TRBV14
CASSQSPTGSSSEQYF,TGCGCCAGCAGCCAATCTCCGACAGGGAGTAGTAGCGAGCAGTACTTC,many,TRBJ2-7,TRBD1,TRBV4-1
CSVVPNTEAFF,TGCAGCGTTGTTCCAAACACTGAAGCTTTCTTT,many,TRBJ1-1,.,TRBV29-1
CASSQTGTSGQETQYF,TGCGCCAGCAGCCAAACCGGGACTAGCGGACAAGAGACCCAGTACTTC,once,TRBJ2-5,TRBD2,TRBV4-3